Many counts were recorded for the clone carrying this TCR beta chain. This entry comes from a study of blood T cells in healthy people across ages. With a J-beta primer mix and a sample-barcoded 5' primer, a second PCR ran 7 to 11 cycles. TCRdb re-analysed the 5' RACE reads in MiXCR, keeping a single row per CDR3 protein. Among 1.6 million or so distinct CDR3 sequences, 34% were seen once, and the ten largest hold over 9%. Extraction yielded at least 5 micrograms of total RNA per sample. CDR1 is SQVTM and CDR2 is ANQGSEA in the germline V gene. V dropped 4 bases and J dropped 1 base, with 15 bases sitting between them. The CDR3 runs 15 residues.

The source material was blood. V and J are TRBV29-1 and TRBJ2-3; D might be TRBD2 (6 bases). The receptor was derived from a woman between 25 and 40 years old in good health. The DNA for the CDR3 is TGCAGCGTTGTAGGGCTCTCGGGGGGCACAGATACGCAGTATTTT. Translating it yields CSVVGLSGGTDTQYF.